A selection of T cell receptor beta chains follows, all from one sample in a study of persistence of HIV-infected CD4 T cells. These receptors lack a known antigen. The method was immunoSEQ multiplex PCR; TCRdb's version includes in-frame clones alone and lacks a portion of them. The table records roughly 35,000 clones, 75% to 90% of them present only once. This sample comprised cultured CD4+ T cells from PBMCs, obtained from a patient who received antiretroviral therapy. These receptors all stem from an adult with HIV. The donor label of this sample is uncertain. CDR3s include the opening cysteine and the closing phenylalanine or tryptophan. D genes are given only for firm matches. Clone size is shown for a subset of rows, as once, few, many or a class of expanded clone.

d_gene: NA; v_gene: TRBV19; j_gene: TRBJ1-5; abundance: NA; CDR3nt: TGTGCCAGTAGTTTCCCGGGAGGGCGGGGTGGCAATCAGCCCCAGCATTTT; CDR3aa: CASSFPGGRGGNQPQHF
d_gene: NA; v_gene: TRBV29-1; j_gene: TRBJ2-3; abundance: NA; CDR3nt: TGCAGCGTTGAAGCCCGAATATCGGGGCAGTATTTT; CDR3aa: CSVEARISGQYF
d_gene: NA; v_gene: TRBV6-1; j_gene: TRBJ1-6; abundance: NA; CDR3nt: TGTGCCAGCAGTGATAGGGTCTCCTATAATTCACCCCTCCACTTT; CDR3aa: CASSDRVSYNSPLHF
d_gene: TRBD1; v_gene: TRBV6-6; j_gene: TRBJ1-5; abundance: NA; CDR3nt: TGTGCCAGCAGTCTTCAGGGGGAAACCCAGCATTTT; CDR3aa: CASSLQGETQHF
d_gene: TRBD2; v_gene: TRBV24-1; j_gene: TRBJ2-1; abundance: NA; CDR3nt: TGTGCCACCAGTGATGGGGGGGGGAGCTCCTACAATGAGCAGTTCTTC; CDR3aa: CATSDGGGSSYNEQFF
d_gene: TRBD2; v_gene: TRBV7-4; j_gene: TRBJ2-1; abundance: NA; CDR3nt: TGTGCCAGCAGCTCTCTATACGGGGGGGCTCCGTATGAGCAGTTCTTC; CDR3aa: CASSSLYGGAPYEQFF
d_gene: NA; v_gene: TRBV9; j_gene: TRBJ2-3; abundance: NA; CDR3nt: TGTGCCAGCAGCCCCCGATGGGATACGCAGTATTTT; CDR3aa: CASSPRWDTQYF
d_gene: NA; v_gene: TRBV12-3/TRBV12-4; j_gene: TRBJ2-2; abundance: NA; CDR3nt: TGTGCCAGCAGTTTCGGGCCGGGGGAGCTGTTTTTT; CDR3aa: CASSFGPGELFF
d_gene: NA; v_gene: TRBV30; j_gene: TRBJ1-5; abundance: NA; CDR3nt: TGTGCCTGGAGTGTACTAAGGGGTGGCAATCAGCCCCAGCATTTT; CDR3aa: CAWSVLRGGNQPQHF
d_gene: NA; v_gene: TRBV5-1; j_gene: TRBJ1-2; abundance: NA; CDR3nt: TGCGCCAGCAGACAAGGACCCCAGGGCTATGGCTACACCTTC; CDR3aa: CASRQGPQGYGYTF
d_gene: NA; v_gene: TRBV11-3; j_gene: TRBJ2-3; abundance: NA; CDR3nt: TGTGCCAGCAGCTTAGACAGCTTCACAGATACGCAGTATTTT; CDR3aa: CASSLDSFTDTQYF
d_gene: TRBD1; v_gene: TRBV12-3/TRBV12-4; j_gene: TRBJ1-2; abundance: NA; CDR3nt: TGTGCCAGCAGTTTAGCGACAGGGAATAGCTACACCTTC; CDR3aa: CASSLATGNSYTF
d_gene: NA; v_gene: TRBV10-2; j_gene: TRBJ2-3; abundance: NA; CDR3nt: TGCGCCAGCAGTGAGTCGCTCCACACAGATACGCAGTATTTT; CDR3aa: CASSESLHTDTQYF
d_gene: NA; v_gene: TRBV5-5; j_gene: TRBJ1-6; abundance: NA; CDR3nt: TGTGCCAGCAGCTTGGAACCCGTGGGAAACTCCTATAATTCACCCCTCCACTTT; CDR3aa: CASSLEPVGNSYNSPLHF
d_gene: NA; v_gene: TRBV3-1/TRBV3-2; j_gene: TRBJ1-2; abundance: NA; CDR3nt: TGTGCCAGCAGCCCCGTCGGGAGGGCACAGGGCTACACCTTC; CDR3aa: CASSPVGRAQGYTF
d_gene: NA; v_gene: TRBV10-3; j_gene: TRBJ1-1; abundance: once; CDR3nt: TGTGCCATCAGTGATGGCGGGGTAGAAGCTTTCTTT; CDR3aa: CAISDGGVEAFF
d_gene: TRBD1; v_gene: TRBV24-1; j_gene: TRBJ2-2; abundance: NA; CDR3nt: TGTGCCACCAGTGACCAATCACTCGGACAGGGGAAGGGGGAGCTGTTTTTT; CDR3aa: CATSDQSLGQGKGELFF
d_gene: NA; v_gene: TRBV6-5; j_gene: TRBJ1-2; abundance: NA; CDR3nt: TGTGCCAGCAGTTACTCGTTTACAGCCACCGGTGGCTACACCTTC; CDR3aa: CASSYSFTATGGYTF
d_gene: NA; v_gene: TRBV2; j_gene: TRBJ2-1; abundance: few; CDR3nt: TGTGCCAGCAGTGAACCGGGACTTTCCTCCTACAATGAGCAGTTCTTC; CDR3aa: CASSEPGLSSYNEQFF
d_gene: NA; v_gene: TRBV5-4; j_gene: TRBJ1-6; abundance: NA; CDR3nt: TGTGCCAGCAGCTTGCAGGGACGGAATAATTCACCCCTCCACTTT; CDR3aa: CASSLQGRNNSPLHF
d_gene: TRBD2; v_gene: TRBV4-1; j_gene: TRBJ2-3; abundance: NA; CDR3nt: TGCGCCAGCAGCCAAGGCGGGCGGGGGGGCCGATCAGATACGCAGTATTTT; CDR3aa: CASSQGGRGGRSDTQYF
d_gene: TRBD2; v_gene: TRBV5-1; j_gene: TRBJ2-3; abundance: NA; CDR3nt: TGCGCCAGCAGCTTGTTTAGCGGGGCCCCGGATGGAGATACGCAGTATTTT; CDR3aa: CASSLFSGAPDGDTQYF
d_gene: NA; v_gene: TRBV5-8; j_gene: TRBJ1-1; abundance: NA; CDR3nt: TGTGCCAGCAGACGGCGGGACCAGGGAACTGAAGCTTTCTTT; CDR3aa: CASRRRDQGTEAFF
d_gene: NA; v_gene: TRBV28; j_gene: TRBJ1-2; abundance: NA; CDR3nt: TGTGCCAGCAGTTCGGACATCCTCTATGGCTACACCTTC; CDR3aa: CASSSDILYGYTF
d_gene: NA; v_gene: TRBV19; j_gene: TRBJ1-5; abundance: NA; CDR3nt: TGTGCCAGTAGTTTGCAGGGGAATCAGCCCCAGCATTTT; CDR3aa: CASSLQGNQPQHF
d_gene: NA; v_gene: TRBV5-1; j_gene: TRBJ1-2; abundance: once; CDR3nt: TGCGCCACCAGGGAAAACTATGGCTACACCTTC; CDR3aa: CATRENYGYTF
d_gene: TRBD1; v_gene: TRBV2; j_gene: TRBJ2-7; abundance: NA; CDR3nt: TGTGCCAGCAGGGATACTAAGGACAGGCTGGGCGAGCAGTACTTC; CDR3aa: CASRDTKDRLGEQYF
d_gene: NA; v_gene: TRBV19; j_gene: TRBJ1-4; abundance: NA; CDR3nt: TGTGCCAGTAGTATGCGGACAACAACTAATGAAAAACTGTTTTTT; CDR3aa: CASSMRTTTNEKLFF
d_gene: TRBD1; v_gene: TRBV12-3/TRBV12-4; j_gene: TRBJ1-2; abundance: once; CDR3nt: TGTGCCAGCAGTCGACAGGGGGGAATTGACTACACCTTC; CDR3aa: CASSRQGGIDYTF
d_gene: NA; v_gene: TRBV5-5; j_gene: TRBJ1-1; abundance: few; CDR3nt: TGTGCCAGCAGCTCTACGGACCTCCGAAACACTGAAGCTTTCTTT; CDR3aa: CASSSTDLRNTEAFF
d_gene: NA; v_gene: TRBV3-1/TRBV3-2; j_gene: TRBJ2-4; abundance: NA; CDR3nt: TGTGCCAGCAGCCAAGGGGTCAAAAACATTCAGTACTTC; CDR3aa: CASSQGVKNIQYF
d_gene: NA; v_gene: TRBV29-1; j_gene: TRBJ2-5; abundance: NA; CDR3nt: TGCAGCGTTAGGAGGGGGGGACAAGAGACCCAGTACTTC; CDR3aa: CSVRRGGQETQYF
d_gene: TRBD1; v_gene: TRBV19; j_gene: TRBJ1-4; abundance: NA; CDR3nt: TGTGCCAGCCGATCAGCAGGGGGTAGGGGTGAAAAACTGTTTTTT; CDR3aa: CASRSAGGRGEKLFF
d_gene: NA; v_gene: TRBV2; j_gene: TRBJ2-7; abundance: NA; CDR3nt: TGTGCCAGCGGCGGGTCTTTCTCCTACGAGCAGTACTTC; CDR3aa: CASGGSFSYEQYF
d_gene: TRBD2; v_gene: TRBV2; j_gene: TRBJ2-2; abundance: NA; CDR3nt: TGTGCCAGCAGTGAACTAGCGGGGGGCGGAACCGGGGAGCTGTTTTTT; CDR3aa: CASSELAGGGTGELFF
d_gene: NA; v_gene: TRBV14; j_gene: TRBJ1-1; abundance: NA; CDR3nt: TGTGCCAGCAGCCTGGGGGTGGGTATCACTGAAGCTTTCTTT; CDR3aa: CASSLGVGITEAFF
d_gene: NA; v_gene: TRBV5-1; j_gene: TRBJ1-2; abundance: NA; CDR3nt: TGCGCCAGCAGCTTGCAGGGGCCCCCCAACTATGGCTACACCTTC; CDR3aa: CASSLQGPPNYGYTF
d_gene: NA; v_gene: TRBV29-1; j_gene: TRBJ2-2; abundance: NA; CDR3nt: TGCAGCGTTGTGAACAGGCTAGACACCGGGGAGCTGTTTTTT; CDR3aa: CSVVNRLDTGELFF
d_gene: TRBD1; v_gene: TRBV5-1; j_gene: TRBJ2-7; abundance: NA; CDR3nt: TGCGCCAGCAGCTCCGGACAGGTTCACTACGAGCAGTACTTC; CDR3aa: CASSSGQVHYEQYF
d_gene: NA; v_gene: TRBV9; j_gene: TRBJ1-3; abundance: NA; CDR3nt: TGTGCCAGCAGCGCTACGGGTATGAACGGAAACACCATATATTTT; CDR3aa: CASSATGMNGNTIYF
d_gene: TRBD1; v_gene: TRBV9; j_gene: TRBJ2-1; abundance: NA; CDR3nt: TGTGCCAGCAGCGTAGGGACAGGGAGCTACAATGAGCAGTTCTTC; CDR3aa: CASSVGTGSYNEQFF
d_gene: NA; v_gene: TRBV3-1/TRBV3-2; j_gene: TRBJ2-4; abundance: NA; CDR3nt: TGTGCCAGCAGCCAGGCCGACAGATTAAACATTCAGTACTTC; CDR3aa: CASSQADRLNIQYF
d_gene: TRBD2; v_gene: TRBV3-1/TRBV3-2; j_gene: TRBJ2-1; abundance: NA; CDR3nt: TGTGCCAGCACTAAACTAGCGGGGGGGCAGTTTGAGCAGTTCTTC; CDR3aa: CASTKLAGGQFEQFF
d_gene: TRBD1; v_gene: TRBV2; j_gene: TRBJ1-6; abundance: NA; CDR3nt: TGTGCCAGCGGGCTTGACAGGGCTTCACCCCTCCACTTT; CDR3aa: CASGLDRASPLHF
d_gene: TRBD1; v_gene: TRBV3-1/TRBV3-2; j_gene: TRBJ2-7; abundance: NA; CDR3nt: TGTGCCAGCAGCCAAGATCACAGGGGAAACGAGCAGTACTTC; CDR3aa: CASSQDHRGNEQYF
d_gene: NA; v_gene: TRBV18; j_gene: TRBJ1-1; abundance: NA; CDR3nt: TGTGCCAGCTCACCACGTTCAGTTACGGCGGCTTTCTTT; CDR3aa: CASSPRSVTAAFF
d_gene: NA; v_gene: TRBV19; j_gene: TRBJ1-3; abundance: NA; CDR3nt: TGTGCCAGTTCCAAATCCCAGATTGGGAACACCATATATTTT; CDR3aa: CASSKSQIGNTIYF
d_gene: NA; v_gene: TRBV7-7; j_gene: TRBJ2-5; abundance: NA; CDR3nt: TGTGCTAGCAGCGCCCGGGGGGAGACCCAGTACTTC; CDR3aa: CASSARGETQYF
d_gene: TRBD2; v_gene: TRBV5-1; j_gene: TRBJ2-5; abundance: NA; CDR3nt: TGCGCCAGCAGCAAGGGACTAGCGGGGGAGTCGGGAGAGACCCAGTACTTC; CDR3aa: CASSKGLAGESGETQYF
d_gene: NA; v_gene: TRBV5-6; j_gene: TRBJ2-2; abundance: NA; CDR3nt: TGTGCCAGCAGCTTTTGGACCGGGGAGCTGTTTTTT; CDR3aa: CASSFWTGELFF
d_gene: NA; v_gene: TRBV5-4; j_gene: TRBJ2-1; abundance: NA; CDR3nt: TGTGCCAGCAGCTCTAAAAAGGACACTTACAATGAGCAGTTCTTC; CDR3aa: CASSSKKDTYNEQFF
d_gene: NA; v_gene: TRBV5-1; j_gene: TRBJ2-1; abundance: NA; CDR3nt: TGCGCCAGCAGCTTTTCTACTGTCTCCGGGGGGCAGTTCTTC; CDR3aa: CASSFSTVSGGQFF
d_gene: TRBD1; v_gene: TRBV29-1; j_gene: TRBJ1-1; abundance: NA; CDR3nt: TGCAGCGTTGAAGGACAGGGTGAGACTGAAGCTTTCTTT; CDR3aa: CSVEGQGETEAFF
d_gene: NA; v_gene: TRBV4-1; j_gene: TRBJ1-2; abundance: NA; CDR3nt: TGCGCCAGCAGCCAAGACCCGGGGGCAAACTATGGCTACACCTTC; CDR3aa: CASSQDPGANYGYTF
d_gene: NA; v_gene: TRBV6-5; j_gene: TRBJ1-5; abundance: NA; CDR3nt: TGTGCCAGCAAGGGACGGGAAAATCAGCCCCAGCATTTT; CDR3aa: CASKGRENQPQHF
d_gene: NA; v_gene: TRBV10-3; j_gene: TRBJ2-3; abundance: NA; CDR3nt: TGTGCCATCAGATCTGATAGGGGTACTAGCACAGATACGCAGTATTTT; CDR3aa: CAIRSDRGTSTDTQYF
d_gene: TRBD1; v_gene: TRBV6-5; j_gene: TRBJ1-1; abundance: NA; CDR3nt: TGTGCCAGCAGGGGGACAGGGATGAACACTGAAGCTTTCTTT; CDR3aa: CASRGTGMNTEAFF
d_gene: NA; v_gene: TRBV5-1; j_gene: TRBJ1-4; abundance: NA; CDR3nt: TGCGCCAGCAGCCCCGACGGAGTTGCAACTAATGAAAAACTGTTTTTT; CDR3aa: CASSPDGVATNEKLFF
d_gene: TRBD1; v_gene: TRBV7-2; j_gene: TRBJ1-2; abundance: NA; CDR3nt: TGTGCCAGCAGCGAACAGGGGGCGGGTGGCTACACCTTC; CDR3aa: CASSEQGAGGYTF